This T cell receptor (beta chain) was captured by sequencing in a study of preoperative IRX-2 immunotherapy in early breast cancer (dated by TCRdb to the late 2010s). The method behind the library was the immunoSEQ multiplex PCR assay. The immuneACCESS repertoire file appears here via TCRdb, limited to in-frame rearrangements. These files lack a portion of the clones; in checked studies, under half of the deficit traces to unresolved V genes, and the cause of the others is not known. Recorded for this sample are approximately 38,000 clones; 75% to 85% of them occurred a single time. The ten largest account for over 1.3% of the sample. A note on this clone: No cognate antigen has been identified for it. One base away there is no much larger clone; base qualities are not given.

The intended sense of this specimen's treatment or condition label: preoperative locoregional IRX-2 cytokine immunotherapy. The samples were obtained from a phase Ib study that tested preoperative, locoregional IRX-2 cytokine immunotherapy designed to prime immune responses. Before surgery, IRX-2 was given to the donors, who were patients with early-stage breast cancer. The CDR3 runs 17 residues from the cysteine to the phenylalanine. Of all the DNA, just the CDR3 is kept, 51 bases in frame from base 1. V was cut back by 0 bases and J by 6 bases, leaving a gap of 17 bases between them. CDR1 and CDR2 (LNHDA, SQIVND) derive from the germline V gene (reference sequence).

Here the chain combines TRBV19 and TRBJ1-4, and TRBD1 may be the D gene, going by 6 matching bases. The TCR comes from a human donor with breast cancer. Specimen: lymph node tissue, collected after IRX-2 immunotherapy. The bases are TGTGCCAGTAGTATAGATACGACAGGCCTTAGAGATGAAAAACTGTTTTTT. Its product reads: CASSIDTTGLRDEKLFF.